This TCR beta chain was recorded in a study of beta chain features in type 1 diabetes. The study, taken as a whole, reports: The VDJ junctions of type 1 diabetes patients carried fewer insertions and more deletions. All four CD4+ subsets of Type 1 diabetes patients contained TCRB CDR3s that were moderately but significantly shorter. There was no resolution here of whether HLA type influences TCRB rearrangement.

Expressed TCRB transcripts were sequenced after all isolated RNA was converted to cDNA. Naive, central memory and regulatory T cell samples came to a mean of approximately 4 million reads. TCRdb keeps only in-frame clones here, not all; method: immunoSEQ multiplex PCR. The sample records about 260,000 clones, 20% being singletons. Isolation of CD4+ naive, central memory, regulatory and stem cell-like memory cells was achieved by sorting via CD45RO/CCR7/CD25/CD127/CD95/CD27. This CDR3 comprises 15 residues. V lost 1 base to trimming and J lost 4 bases; unmatched junction nucleotides: 4. CDR1 is SGHNT, CDR2 YYREEE, per germline (reference sequence). About this clone: What it binds is unknown.

This chain connects TRBV5-4 to TRBJ2-1; 8 nucleotides match TRBD2. Sequencing used naive CD4+ T cells from blood. The TCR originated in a woman aged 40 to 50 with type 1 diabetes. CDR3 in DNA: TGTGCCAGCAGCTTGCTAGCGGGTGCTTACAATGAGCAGTTCTTC. This encodes CASSLLAGAYNEQFF.